This paragraph reports one T cell receptor (beta chain). In the original workflow: Estimated nucleated cell counts came from reference gene primer amplification. The table came from immunoSEQ multiplex PCR; TCRdb's copy has only in-frame clones and leaves some out. The DNA gave D and trimming, while V, J and clone size come from that table. This table has hundreds of thousands of clones, roughly nine tenths appearing once. This CDR3 has 12 amino acids. V shed 3 bases and J 9 bases; nucleotides not matched to a gene: 2. This record comes from a study of blood T cell repertoires in COVID-19. At the level of the study: Donors in the United States, Italy and Spain gave samples during acute or convalescent COVID-19. The cDNA or gDNA used as material had been derived from T cells, B-cell-depleted T cells, or PBMCs.

Sequenced: peripheral blood. The receptor comes from a man aged 35 to 55 with acute or convalescent COVID-19. This chain joins TRBV12-3 or TRBV12-4 and TRBJ2-5, with 9 bases matching TRBD2. The CDR3 loop is CASSLGLAAQYF. The CDR3 coding sequence is TGTGCCAGCAGTTTGGGACTAGCAGCCCAGTACTTC.